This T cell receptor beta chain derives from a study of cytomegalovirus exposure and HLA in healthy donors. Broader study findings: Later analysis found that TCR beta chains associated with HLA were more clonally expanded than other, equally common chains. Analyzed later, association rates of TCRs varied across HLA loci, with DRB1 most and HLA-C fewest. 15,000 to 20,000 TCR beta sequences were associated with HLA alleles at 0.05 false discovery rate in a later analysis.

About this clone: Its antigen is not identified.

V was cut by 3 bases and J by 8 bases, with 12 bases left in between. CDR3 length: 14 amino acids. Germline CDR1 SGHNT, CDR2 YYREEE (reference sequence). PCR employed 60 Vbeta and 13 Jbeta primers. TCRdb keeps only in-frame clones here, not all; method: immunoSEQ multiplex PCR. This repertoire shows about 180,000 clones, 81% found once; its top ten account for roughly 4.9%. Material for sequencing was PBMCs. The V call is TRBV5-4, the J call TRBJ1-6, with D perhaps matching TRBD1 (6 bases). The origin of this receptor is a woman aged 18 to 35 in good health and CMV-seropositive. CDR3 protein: CASSWDTRHSPLHF. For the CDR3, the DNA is TGTGCCAGCAGCTGGGACACGAGACATTCACCCCTCCACTTT.